A selection of T cell receptor beta chains follows, all from one sample in a study of blood T cell repertoires in COVID-19. This table comes from immunoSEQ multiplex PCR, and its TCRdb copy is limited to in-frame clones, with some not included. Of more than 70,000 clones in the sample, approximately 90% are singletons; the top ten hold around a tenth. The source material was peripheral blood. Receptors were obtained from a human donor in a cohort sampled during active COVID-19. Both conserved end residues are part of each CDR3. The D gene is left open where the match is weak. Some rows have no size entry. The others give once, few or many, or a class for an expanded clone.

CDR3 DNA | CDR3 protein | D gene | J gene | clone size | V gene
TGTGCCAGCAGCTGGGGCACTCGGACCTACGAGCAGTACTTC | CASSWGTRTYEQYF | NA | TRBJ2-7 | NA | TRBV5-6
TGTGCCAGCAGCTTAGATGAGGGGGCCTACGAGCAGTACTTC | CASSLDEGAYEQYF | NA | TRBJ2-7 | few | TRBV7-6
TGCGCCAGCAGCTTATCCGGTTGGAAACTGTTTTTT | CASSLSGWKLFF | NA | TRBJ1-4 | few | TRBV5-1
TGTGCCAGCAGTTTATCGCCTCGGGGGACTGAAGCTTTCTTT | CASSLSPRGTEAFF | NA | TRBJ1-1 | NA | TRBV27
TGCGCCAGCAGCTTGGCGGACACGAGGAACACTGAAGCTTTCTTT | CASSLADTRNTEAFF | NA | TRBJ1-1 | NA | TRBV5-1
TGTGCCACCGGGGCTAGCGGGGGGGTAACCTACAATGAGCAGTTCTTC | CATGASGGVTYNEQFF | TRBD2 | TRBJ2-1 | NA | TRBV24-1
TGTGCCAGCAGCTTTCAAGCGGACGGGGGCTACACCTTC | CASSFQADGGYTF | NA | TRBJ1-2 | NA | TRBV7-9
TGTGCCAGCAGCAGCGGGAGCCTAACAGATACGCAGTATTTT | CASSSGSLTDTQYF | TRBD2 | TRBJ2-3 | NA | TRBV25-1
TGTGCCAGTAGTATAGAGCGCGGCGACTACGAGCAGTACTTC | CASSIERGDYEQYF | NA | TRBJ2-7 | NA | TRBV19
TGTGCCAGTAGCCCTGGCGCAGGGTTTTATGGCTACACCTTC | CASSPGAGFYGYTF | NA | TRBJ1-2 | NA | TRBV19
TGTGCCAGCAGCCAAGGTACAGGGTGGACCGGGGAGCTGTTTTTT | CASSQGTGWTGELFF | NA | TRBJ2-2 | NA | TRBV3-1/TRBV3-2